The next 30 T cell receptor beta chains were all read from a single sample in a study of cytomegalovirus exposure and HLA in healthy donors. PCR employed 60 Vbeta and 13 Jbeta primers. Here immunoSEQ multiplex PCR was the method, and the copy in TCRdb shows in-frame clones only, minus some. The data hold over 100,000 clones, with roughly 65% observed a single time. Sequenced sample: PBMCs. These receptors originate from a man aged 40-50 years in good health and CMV-seropositive.

J is TRBJ1-1 and V is TRBV5-1; no clear D. Germline V gene sequence: CDR1 SGHRS, CDR2 YFSETQ. V lost 0 bases and J 3 bases, leaving 9 bases between the germline ends. The CDR3 covers 14 residues. As DNA, the CDR3 is TGCGCCAGCAGCTTGGAGGGAGCGTACACTGAAGCTTTCTTT. It codes for CASSLEGAYTEAFF. Filled out from reference TRBV5-1 and TRBJ1-1, the complete variable domain reads KAGVTQTPRYLIKTRGQQVTLSCSPISGHRSVSWYQQTPGQGLQFLFEYFSETQRNKGNFPGRFSGRQFSNSRSEMNVSTLELGDSALYLCASSLEGAYTEAFFGQGTRLTVV.

The chain combines TRBV2 with TRBJ2-7; 8 bases are a match to TRBD1. V lost 0 bases and J lost 5; bases outside the gene matches: 6. Per the germline V gene, CDR1 is SNHLY and CDR2 is FYNNEI. The CDR3 totals 15 residues. CDR3 sequence reads: CASSEALQGAHEQYF. In DNA form, the CDR3 reads TGTGCCAGCAGTGAAGCTCTTCAGGGGGCCCACGAGCAGTACTTC.

About this clone itself: The same CDR3 can be traced to other DNA sequences in this sample. The V gene is TRBV4-1, the J gene TRBJ1-1, with D possibly TRBD1 on 5 matching bases. The germline V and J ends were trimmed by 1 base and 8 bases, with 14 bases remaining between them. The CDR3 contains 14 residues. Germline V CDR1 and CDR2: MGHRA, YSYEKL. The CDR3, as DNA: TGCGCCAGCAGCCAAGGGGGACTAGGGACCGAAGCTTTCTTT. Its translation is CASSQGGLGTEAFF.

This chain joins TRBV11-2 and TRBJ1-2, with D possibly being TRBD1 (6 bases). The V end lost 2 bases, the J end lost 6 bases, and 13 bases lay between the germline ends. The CDR3 length is 14 residues. Germline-derived CDR1 and CDR2 are SGHAT and FQNNGV. CDR3 in amino acids: CASSLIGTSDGYTF. In DNA form, the CDR3 reads TGTGCCAGCAGCTTAATCGGGACAAGTGATGGCTACACCTTC.

The J gene is TRBJ1-1, the V gene TRBV6-5; D perhaps matches TRBD1 (6 bases). V gave up 6 bases and J gave up 1 base, with 12 bases separating them. The CDR3 covers 14 residues. CDR1 and CDR2 (germline): MNHEY, SVGAGI. CDR3 in amino acids: CASSTLGGNTEAFF. CDR3 bases: TGTGCCAGCAGCACCTTAGGGGGGAACACTGAAGCTTTCTTT.

A few counts support this clone. The gene calls are TRBV28 and TRBJ2-7; 12 bases are a match to TRBD1. Per the germline V gene, CDR1 is MDHEN and CDR2 is SYDVKM. The ends lost 6 bases at V and 7 bases at J; junction bases unmatched: 10. The CDR3 consists of 15 residues. In DNA form, the CDR3 reads TGTGCCAGCAGCTATCCGGGACAGGGGGCAGAGGAGCAGTACTTC. This gives the protein CASSYPGQGAEEQYF.

The chain couples TRBV6-6 to TRBJ1-2, with 8 nucleotides matching TRBD1. With V trimmed by 8 bases and J by 0 bases, 5 bases remained unmatched. Germline values: CDR1 MNHNY, CDR2 SVGAGI (reference sequence). The CDR3 has 14 residues. As DNA, the CDR3 is TGTGCCAGCGATCGGACAGGGACTAACTATGGCTACACCTTC. Translating gives CASDRTGTNYGYTF.

Many counts were recorded for this clone. This rearrangement joins TRBV2 to TRBJ1-5; tentative D call: TRBD1 (5 bases). CDR3 length equals 14 residues. The germline V gene has CDR1 SNHLY and CDR2 FYNNEI. V was trimmed by 5 bases and J by 3 bases, leaving 11 bases between them. The chain's CDR3 is CASSPTANNQPQHF. CDR3 in DNA: TGTGCCAGCAGTCCGACAGCGAACAATCAGCCCCAGCATTTT.

This clone was found a few times. The V and J genes are TRBV11-3 and TRBJ2-1; D is perhaps TRBD1 (6 bases). CDR3 size: 13 residues. CDR1 is SGHNT, CDR2 YENEEA, per germline. Trimming cost V 6 bases and J 10 bases, with 16 bases left between them. Here the CDR3 DNA reads TGTGCCAGCAGACCTACAGGGCTCGGGGAGCAGTTCTTC. This sequence encodes CASRPTGLGEQFF.

J is TRBJ1-4 and V is TRBV10-1; 10 nucleotides match TRBD1. The CDR3 runs 19 residues. J lost 3 bases, V lost 5 bases, and 15 bases had no gene match. Germline V gives CDR1 WNHNN, CDR2 SYGVQD (reference sequence). The CDR3 sequence: CASSQFTGTGEGSNEKLFF. Written as DNA, the CDR3 is TGCGCCAGCAGTCAGTTTACCGGGACAGGGGAGGGATCTAATGAAAAACTGTTTTTT.

The genes are TRBV13 and TRBJ1-1; a possible D gene is TRBD1 (5 bases). This CDR3 contains 14 residues. V was cut by 5 bases and J by 3 bases, with 13 bases left in between. From germline, CDR1 is PRHDT and CDR2 FYEKMQ (reference sequence). CDR3 in amino acids: CASSHNLTDTEAFF. The CDR3, as DNA: TGTGCCAGCAGCCACAACCTGACAGACACTGAAGCTTTCTTT.

The chain has TRBV7-2 and TRBJ2-6, with 7 positions matching TRBD1. J was trimmed by 1 base and V by 6 bases; bases with no gene match: 3. Germline V lookup: CDR1 SGHTA, CDR2 FQGNSA. The CDR3 is made up of 15 amino acids. The CDR3 protein is CASSRQGSGANVLTF. The DNA of the CDR3 is TGTGCCAGCAGTCGACAGGGTTCTGGGGCCAACGTCCTGACTTTC. Complete variable domain (other parts from reference TRBV7-2 and TRBJ2-6): GAGVSQSPSNKVTEKGKDVELRCDPISGHTALYWYRQSLGQGLEFLIYFQGNSAPDKSGLPSDRFSAERTGGSVSTLTIQRTQQEDSAVYLCASSRQGSGANVLTFGAGSRLTVL.

This clone has more than one count but fewer than ten. The J gene is TRBJ2-5, the V gene TRBV2, with a weak D call TRBD1 (5 bases). The CDR3 runs to 15 residues. V was shortened by 5 bases and J by 1 base, with 14 bases between the two germline ends. Germline V gene sequence: CDR1 SNHLY, CDR2 FYNNEI. The CDR3 loop is CASSRTPDSQETQYF. CDR3 coding DNA: TGTGCCAGCAGTAGAACGCCCGACAGCCAAGAGACCCAGTACTTC.

The chain employs TRBV10-3 and TRBJ1-2; D might be TRBD1 (6 bases). The CDR3 covers 16 residues. V dropped 1 base and J dropped 0 bases, with 12 bases sitting between them. CDR1 is ENHRY, CDR2 SYGVKD, per germline. CDR3 DNA: TGTGCCATCAGTGAGTGGGGGGGCAGCTCTAACTATGGCTACACCTTC. As protein: CAISEWGGSSNYGYTF.

This clone was seen a few times. The rearrangement joins TRBV7-2 to TRBJ2-7, with D possibly being TRBD2 (7 bases). Germline values: CDR1 SGHTA, CDR2 FQGNSA. The V end lost 6 bases, the J end lost 2 bases, and 17 bases lay between the germline ends. This CDR3 spans 15 amino acids. The CDR3 DNA reads as TGTGCCAGCAGTTCTCGGGCCGGGGGGCCCTACGAGCAGTACTTC. Protein sequence: CASSSRAGGPYEQYF.

The DNA of the CDR3 is TGTGCCAGCAGCTTAGTTCAGCGACCAACGCAGTATTTT. Protein product: CASSLVQRPTQYF. The chain has TRBV7-2 and TRBJ2-3; D is undetermined. V gave up 1 base and J gave up 9 bases, with 11 bases separating them. Germline V gene lookup returns CDR1 SGHTA and CDR2 FQGNSA. This CDR3 comprises 13 residues. Based on the CDR3 plus reference TRBV7-2 and TRBJ2-3, the full variable domain is GAGVSQSPSNKVTEKGKDVELRCDPISGHTALYWYRQSLGQGLEFLIYFQGNSAPDKSGLPSDRFSAERTGGSVSTLTIQRTQQEDSAVYLCASSLVQRPTQYFGPGTRLTVL.

The chain couples TRBV7-3 to TRBJ2-2; D perhaps matches TRBD1 (6 bases). The length of the CDR3 is 14 residues. Trimming took off 6 bases at V and 3 bases at J, with 11 bases between the two ends. From germline, CDR1 is SGHTA and CDR2 FQGTGA. The CDR3 loop is CASRFGQHTGELFF. The CDR3 coding sequence is TGTGCCAGCAGATTCGGACAGCACACCGGGGAGCTGTTTTTT.

The chain is built from TRBV27 and TRBJ2-4; TRBD1 agrees at 9 bases. Germline V gene data show CDR1 as MNHEY and CDR2 as SMNVEV (reference sequence). The CDR3 consists of 13 residues. J was trimmed by 4 bases and V by 8 bases; bases with no gene match: 3. The CDR3 DNA follows: TGTGCCAGCCGCGGGACAGGGAAAAACATTCAGTACTTC. Its translation is CASRGTGKNIQYF.

The chain links TRBV7-9 to TRBJ2-3, with a tentative D call TRBD2 (6 bases). Germline V gene data show CDR1 as SEHNR and CDR2 as FQNEAQ (reference sequence). The ends were cut back, 5 bases at V and 0 bases at J, with 9 bases in the middle. The CDR3 extends over 14 amino acids. CDR3 region: CASSTGTSTDTQYF. CDR3 DNA: TGTGCCAGCAGCACCGGGACTAGCACAGATACGCAGTATTTT.

The V and J genes are TRBV30 and TRBJ2-7; 7 bases line up with TRBD1. This CDR3 is 14 amino acids long. The V and J ends lost 0 bases and 3 bases, in that order; junction bases with no gene match: 5. The germline V gene has CDR1 GTSNPN and CDR2 SVGIG (reference sequence). CDR3 DNA: TGTGCCTGGAGTGTCTCCGGGACAGACTACGAGCAGTACTTC. It encodes CAWSVSGTDYEQYF.

The rearrangement uses TRBV18 and TRBJ2-7; possible D gene TRBD1, 5 bases. V lost 0 bases to trimming and J lost 0 bases, with 12 bases between them. CDR1 is KGHSH and CDR2 is LQKENI in the germline V gene. The CDR3 contains 16 residues. CDR3 residues: CASSPPQGRSSYEQYF. DNA for the CDR3: TGTGCCAGCTCACCACCTCAGGGCAGGAGCTCCTACGAGCAGTACTTC. Together with reference TRBV18 and TRBJ2-7, the CDR3 gives the full variable domain: NAGVMQNPRHLVRRRGQEARLRCSPMKGHSHVYWYRQLPEEGLKFMVYLQKENIIDESGMPKERFSAEFPKEGPSILRIQQVVRGDSAAYFCASSPPQGRSSYEQYFGPGTRLTVT.

The J gene is TRBJ1-5, the V gene TRBV7-2; D not certain. Trimming stripped 2 bases from V and 5 bases from J, with 13 bases between. Per the germline V gene, CDR1 is SGHTA and CDR2 is FQGNSA. There are 15 residues in the CDR3. CDR3 in DNA: TGTGCCAGCAGCTTAAGAGACTTCGGTTATCAGCCCCAGCATTTT. This gives the protein CASSLRDFGYQPQHF.

This clone was seen more than once but under ten times. The chain uses TRBV5-1 and TRBJ2-1, with a weak D call TRBD1 (5 bases). This CDR3 is built from 15 residues. Between the trimmed V and J ends, which lost 3 bases and 0 bases, there was a span of 10 bases. In germline, CDR1 is SGHRS, CDR2 YFSETQ. The CDR3 loop is CASSSLDSSYNEQFF. The CDR3 DNA follows: TGCGCCAGCAGCTCCCTTGACAGCTCCTACAATGAGCAGTTCTTC.

The chain joins TRBV10-3 to TRBJ2-7; TRBD1 matches at 7 bases. CDR3 size: 14 residues. Germline loops: CDR1 ENHRY, CDR2 SYGVKD. Trimming at V came to 8 bases and at J to 0 bases, leaving 7 bases not matched to a gene. CDR3 DNA: TGTGCCATCTCCGGGACAGAGAGCTCCTACGAGCAGTACTTC. It is translated as CAISGTESSYEQYF.

This sequence joins TRBV15 and TRBJ2-2, with TRBD2 matching over 7 bases. Germline assignment: CDR1 LNHNV and CDR2 YYDKDF (reference sequence). J was trimmed by 4 bases and V by 5 bases; bases with no gene match: 4. The length of the CDR3 is 14 residues. Written as DNA, the CDR3 is TGTGCCACCAGCGGAATAGCGGGCACCGGGGAGCTGTTTTTT. This gives the protein CATSGIAGTGELFF.

The chain carries TRBV5-4 and TRBJ2-3, with 9 bases that match TRBD2. V gave up 1 base and J gave up 6 bases; unmatched junction bases: 6. In germline, CDR1 is SGHNT, CDR2 YYREEE (reference sequence). The CDR3 loop spans 15 amino acids. CDR3 in DNA: TGTGCCAGCAGCTTGTCTCTAGCGGGGCTCGATACGCAGTATTTT. Translated, it gives CASSLSLAGLDTQYF.

The rearrangement uses TRBV6-1 and TRBJ1-2; D not certain. The CDR3 is 13 amino acids. CDR1 and CDR2 (germline): MNHNS, SASEGT. V shed 6 bases and J shed 3 bases, with 11 bases lying between them. The CDR3 sequence: CASRADLDYGYTF. In DNA form, the CDR3 reads TGTGCCAGCAGAGCGGACCTCGACTATGGCTACACCTTC.

The genes are TRBV4-2 and TRBJ2-7; TRBD1 matches at 10 bases. J lost 5 bases, V lost 2 bases, and 6 bases had no gene match. The CDR3 is made up of 15 amino acids. The germline CDR1 and CDR2 sequences are LGHNA and YNFKEQ. CDR3 nucleotide sequence: TGTGCCAGCAGCCAACCCGGGACAGGGGACAACGAGCAGTACTTC. Residues: CASSQPGTGDNEQYF.

The gene calls are TRBV15 and TRBJ2-5; TRBD1 aligns across 9 bases. CDR1 and CDR2 from the germline V gene are LNHNV and YYDKDF (reference sequence). The V gene end was trimmed by 3 bases and the J gene end by 4 bases; junction bases not matched to a gene: 3. The CDR3 totals 14 residues. In DNA, the CDR3 is TGTGCCACCAGCAGGTCACAGGGGGCAGAGACCCAGTACTTC. This encodes CATSRSQGAETQYF.

The V call is TRBV4-3, the J call TRBJ2-3; tentatively, D is TRBD2 (6 bases). This CDR3 region has 16 residues. Germline-derived CDR1 and CDR2 are LGHNA and YSLEER. The V and J ends lost 0 bases and 2 bases respectively, with 12 bases between them. CDR3 in DNA: TGCGCCAGCAGCCAAGATAGGGGACTGTACACAGATACGCAGTATTTT. Translated, it gives CASSQDRGLYTDTQYF.